This T cell receptor (beta chain) was captured by sequencing in a study of shared clonotypes between healthy human individuals. Genomic DNA (from each subset) was split evenly across several immunoSEQ plates. The sorted-subset replicate PCRs were given roughly 190 ng DNA, which is tens of thousands of T cell genomes. Assay used: immunoSEQ multiplex PCR; TCRdb lists only in-frame clones, some missing. The sample consists of about a million clones, 75% of them appearing once. The V gene end was trimmed by 6 bases and the J gene end by 7 bases; junction bases not matched to a gene: 4. CDR1 is MNHEY, CDR2 SVGAGI, per germline. CDR3 size: 14 residues. Remarks on this clone: The antigen is undetermined. Other DNA variants within this sample encode the same CDR3.

Broader study findings: With a handful of donors compared, 4% to 5.5% of naive CD4 clonotypes were shared.

Sequenced: memory CD4+ T cells sorted from blood. Subset denoted: CD45RA-negative fraction. The clonotype comes from a man between 18 and 35 years old in good health. The rearrangement joins TRBV6-5 to TRBJ2-7; the match to TRBD2 covers 15 bases. The CDR3 region has the DNA TGTGCCAGCAGGCCGGGACTAGCGGGGGGTGAGCAGTACTTC. Residues: CASRPGLAGGEQYF.